Listed below are T cell receptor beta chains from one sample, sequenced in a study of cytomegalovirus exposure and HLA in healthy donors. This table comes from immunoSEQ multiplex PCR, and its TCRdb copy is limited to in-frame clones, with some not included. This sample has 200,000 to 250,000 clones, with more than 65% found just once. The sample was PBMCs. The origin of the receptors is a woman aged 25 to 45 in good health and CMV-seronegative. Both conserved end residues are part of each CDR3. Each record gives: J gene, D gene, V gene, clone size, CDR3 DNA, CDR3 protein. D genes are given only for firm matches. Size tells how often a clone was seen (once, few, many) or the class of an expanded clone, and some rows leave it out.

J gene: TRBJ1-1; D gene: -; V gene: TRBV6-1; clone size: -; CDR3 DNA: TGTGCCAGCAGTGTTTCAGGGAACACTGAAGCTTTCTTT; CDR3 protein: CASSVSGNTEAFF
J gene: TRBJ2-1; D gene: TRBD2; V gene: TRBV6-1; clone size: -; CDR3 DNA: TGTGCCAGCACCTGGGGAGGGGATGAGCAGTTCTTC; CDR3 protein: CASTWGGDEQFF
J gene: TRBJ1-2; D gene: -; V gene: TRBV25-1; clone size: -; CDR3 DNA: TGTGCCAGCAGTGAATGGGGGGATGGCTACACCTTC; CDR3 protein: CASSEWGDGYTF
J gene: TRBJ2-1; D gene: -; V gene: TRBV7-6; clone size: -; CDR3 DNA: TGTGCCAGCAGCTTAGAAGGCAGGGGTGTTGCGGTGTACAATGAGCAGTTCTTC; CDR3 protein: CASSLEGRGVAVYNEQFF
J gene: TRBJ1-6; D gene: TRBD1; V gene: TRBV11-2; clone size: -; CDR3 DNA: TGTGCCAGCAGCTCAAGGGGGGGGGACAGGGTGGATTCACCCCTCCACTTT; CDR3 protein: CASSSRGGDRVDSPLHF
J gene: TRBJ2-7; D gene: -; V gene: TRBV25-1; clone size: -; CDR3 DNA: TGTGCCAGCAGTGAATGGTTCTCTCAAGCTGACGAGCAGTACTTC; CDR3 protein: CASSEWFSQADEQYF
J gene: TRBJ2-7; D gene: -; V gene: TRBV4-1; clone size: -; CDR3 DNA: TGCGCCAGCAGCCAAGAAATCGGCGAGCAGTACTTC; CDR3 protein: CASSQEIGEQYF
J gene: TRBJ1-1; D gene: -; V gene: TRBV7-9; clone size: once; CDR3 DNA: TGTGCCAGCAGCTTACGGGGATTGATGAACACTGAAGCTTTCTTT; CDR3 protein: CASSLRGLMNTEAFF
J gene: TRBJ1-4; D gene: TRBD1; V gene: TRBV7-9; clone size: -; CDR3 DNA: TGTGCCAGCTCACAAACGGGCAGGGGGCTTACTAATGAAAAACTGTTTTTT; CDR3 protein: CASSQTGRGLTNEKLFF
J gene: TRBJ2-4; D gene: TRBD2; V gene: TRBV6-1; clone size: -; CDR3 DNA: TGTGCCAGCAGTGAAGAGCCCACAAAGGCGGGGGGGATAATAGCCAAAAACATTCAGTACTTC; CDR3 protein: CASSEEPTKAGGIIAKNIQYF
J gene: TRBJ2-7; D gene: -; V gene: TRBV5-5; clone size: -; CDR3 DNA: TGTGCCAGCAGCCCCTTTACTAGGGAACTGCGATACGAGCAGTACTTC; CDR3 protein: CASSPFTRELRYEQYF
J gene: TRBJ1-2; D gene: TRBD1; V gene: TRBV30; clone size: -; CDR3 DNA: TGTGCCTTGTCGCTGGACAGGGTTGTTGGGCGTGCATATGGCTACACCTTC; CDR3 protein: CALSLDRVVGRAYGYTF
J gene: TRBJ1-2; D gene: -; V gene: TRBV29-1; clone size: -; CDR3 DNA: TGCAGCGTTGAATTCCGGAGTAACTATGGCTACACCTTC; CDR3 protein: CSVEFRSNYGYTF
J gene: TRBJ1-1; D gene: -; V gene: TRBV4-1; clone size: few; CDR3 DNA: TGCGCCAGCAGCCCGTGGACACGGTCCACTGAAGCTTTCTTT; CDR3 protein: CASSPWTRSTEAFF
J gene: TRBJ1-5; D gene: -; V gene: TRBV10-1; clone size: few; CDR3 DNA: TGCGCCAGCAGTGCAGGGCCCAATCAGCCCCAGCATTTT; CDR3 protein: CASSAGPNQPQHF
J gene: TRBJ2-3; D gene: -; V gene: TRBV11-3; clone size: -; CDR3 DNA: TGTGCCAGCAGCCCCGTCGGGTGGAGGACAGATACGCAGTATTTT; CDR3 protein: CASSPVGWRTDTQYF
J gene: TRBJ1-2; D gene: -; V gene: TRBV19; clone size: few; CDR3 DNA: TGTGCCAGTAGTATCTCTCTCCCCAGTGAAGACTATGGCTACACCTTC; CDR3 protein: CASSISLPSEDYGYTF
J gene: TRBJ1-2; D gene: TRBD1; V gene: TRBV5-5; clone size: -; CDR3 DNA: TGTGCCAGCAGCCCTGGACCCGGGACAGGCTATGGCTACACCTTC; CDR3 protein: CASSPGPGTGYGYTF